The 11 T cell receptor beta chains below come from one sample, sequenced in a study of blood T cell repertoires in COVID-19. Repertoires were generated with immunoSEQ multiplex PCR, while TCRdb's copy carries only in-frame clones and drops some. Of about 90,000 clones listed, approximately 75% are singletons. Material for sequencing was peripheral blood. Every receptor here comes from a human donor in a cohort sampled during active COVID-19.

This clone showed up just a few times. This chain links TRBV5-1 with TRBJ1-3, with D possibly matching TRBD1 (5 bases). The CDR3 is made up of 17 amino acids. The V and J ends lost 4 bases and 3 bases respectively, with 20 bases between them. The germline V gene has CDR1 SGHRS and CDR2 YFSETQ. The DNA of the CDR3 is TGCGCCAGCAGCAAGAGGCGTATGACAGAAGGTGGAAACACCATATATTTT. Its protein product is CASSKRRMTEGGNTIYF.

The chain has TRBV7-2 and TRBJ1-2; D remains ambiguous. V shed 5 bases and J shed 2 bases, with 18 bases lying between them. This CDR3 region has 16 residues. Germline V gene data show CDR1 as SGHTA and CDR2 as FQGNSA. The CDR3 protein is CASSPWGALRNYGYTF. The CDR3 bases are TGTGCCAGCAGCCCATGGGGAGCCCTGAGGAACTATGGCTACACCTTC.

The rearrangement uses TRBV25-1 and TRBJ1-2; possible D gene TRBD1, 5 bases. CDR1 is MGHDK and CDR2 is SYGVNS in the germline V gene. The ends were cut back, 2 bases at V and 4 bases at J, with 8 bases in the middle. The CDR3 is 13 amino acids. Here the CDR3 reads CASSEGGGYGYTF. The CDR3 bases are TGTGCCAGCAGTGAAGGGGGGGGCTATGGCTACACCTTC.

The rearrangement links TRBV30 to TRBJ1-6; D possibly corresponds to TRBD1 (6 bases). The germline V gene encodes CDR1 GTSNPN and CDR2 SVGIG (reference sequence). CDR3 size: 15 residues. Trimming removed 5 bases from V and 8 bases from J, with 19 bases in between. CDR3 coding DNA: TGTGCCTGGCGGGGGGGCGCAGGGATTCATTCACCCCTCCACTTT. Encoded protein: CAWRGGAGIHSPLHF.

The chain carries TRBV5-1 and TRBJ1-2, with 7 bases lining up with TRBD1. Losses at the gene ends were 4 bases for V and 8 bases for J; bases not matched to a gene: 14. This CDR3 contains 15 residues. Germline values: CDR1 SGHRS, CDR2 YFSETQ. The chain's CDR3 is CASSEVGQAIGGYTF. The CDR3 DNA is TGCGCCAGCAGCGAGGTTGGACAGGCAATCGGGGGCTACACCTTC. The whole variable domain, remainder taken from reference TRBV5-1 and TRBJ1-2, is KAGVTQTPRYLIKTRGQQVTLSCSPISGHRSVSWYQQTPGQGLQFLFEYFSETQRNKGNFPGRFSGRQFSNSRSEMNVSTLELGDSALYLCASSEVGQAIGGYTFGSGTRLTVV.

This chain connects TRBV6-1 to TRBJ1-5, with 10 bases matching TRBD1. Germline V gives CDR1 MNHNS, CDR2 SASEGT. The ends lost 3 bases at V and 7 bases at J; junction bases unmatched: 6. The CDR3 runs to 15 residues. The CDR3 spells CASSDGQGGNQPQHF. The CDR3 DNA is TGTGCCAGCAGTGACGGACAGGGGGGTAACCAGCCCCAGCATTTT.

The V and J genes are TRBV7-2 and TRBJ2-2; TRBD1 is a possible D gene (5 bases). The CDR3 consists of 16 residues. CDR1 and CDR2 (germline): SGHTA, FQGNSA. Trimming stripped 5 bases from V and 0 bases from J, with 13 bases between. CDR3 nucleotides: TGTGCCAGCAGCCCCCAGACAGAGACGAACACCGGGGAGCTGTTTTTT. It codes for CASSPQTETNTGELFF.

This CDR3 reads CASSFRGENTEAFF. CDR3 bases: TGCGCCAGCAGCTTTAGGGGCGAGAACACTGAAGCTTTCTTT. The chain employs TRBV5-1 and TRBJ1-1; D is possibly TRBD1 (5 bases). The CDR3 loop spans 14 amino acids. Germline loops: CDR1 SGHRS, CDR2 YFSETQ. V was cut by 2 bases and J by 1 base, with 9 bases left in between.

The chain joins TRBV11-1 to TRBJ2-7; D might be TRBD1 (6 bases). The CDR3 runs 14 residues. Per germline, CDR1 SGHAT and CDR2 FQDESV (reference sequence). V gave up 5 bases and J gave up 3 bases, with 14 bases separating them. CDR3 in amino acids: CASSLATGIYEQYF. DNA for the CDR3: TGTGCCAGCAGCCTGGCGACAGGTATCTACGAGCAGTACTTC.

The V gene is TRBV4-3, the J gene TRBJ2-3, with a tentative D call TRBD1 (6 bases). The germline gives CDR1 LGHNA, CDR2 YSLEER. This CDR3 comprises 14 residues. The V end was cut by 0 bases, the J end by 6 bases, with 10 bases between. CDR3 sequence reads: CASSQDRGGDTQYF. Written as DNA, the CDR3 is TGCGCCAGCAGCCAAGACAGGGGCGGGGATACGCAGTATTTT.

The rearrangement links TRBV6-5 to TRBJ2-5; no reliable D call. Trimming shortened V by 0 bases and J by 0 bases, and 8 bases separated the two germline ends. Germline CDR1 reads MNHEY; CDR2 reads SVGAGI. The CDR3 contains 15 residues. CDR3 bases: TGTGCCAGCAGTTACTCCTTCGTAAACCAAGAGACCCAGTACTTC. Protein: CASSYSFVNQETQYF.